This TCR beta chain was identified during a study of T cells after yellow fever vaccination. Points from the study as a whole: Some clonotypes, a small share, were shared between CD4 and CD8 compartments. Booster samples showed a return of most primary-vaccination clones (approximately 95% CD4, 80% to 90% CD8). From the bulk population, abundant clonotypes could contaminate and appear within FACS-sorted repertoires.

This clonotype turned up a few times. Antigen unknown. Template switching by 5'RACE produced TCR cDNA, adding a universal primer site and UMIs. Using its own MiXCR run on the 5' RACE reads, TCRdb lists one record per CDR3 protein. This table has roughly 300,000 distinct CDR3 sequences, about 7.8% appearing once. The starting material was PBMCs, obtained approximately 40 days after the first yellow fever vaccination. This TCR came from a young man who received the YFV17D yellow fever vaccine.

The CDR3 here is CASSSSGFPQETQYF. In nucleotides, the CDR3 is TGTGCCAGCAGCTCCTCCGGATTTCCCCAAGAGACCCAGTACTTC. The chain recombines TRBV7-7 with TRBJ2-5; D is uncertain. This CDR3 contains 15 residues. Looked up from germline, CDR1 is SSHAT and CDR2 is FNYEAQ (reference sequence). V gave up 4 bases and J gave up 1 base, with 13 bases separating them.